This TCR beta chain was found in a study of T-cell memory formation after mild COVID-19 (dated by TCRdb to the early 2020s). As for the study more broadly: TCR sequence clusters from the two donors were found to be largely donor specific. The cohort was made up of two young adult volunteers, one female and one male, who were previously healthy. T-cell clones expanding and contracting after mild COVID-19 in a couple of donors were tracked by longitudinal TCRalpha and TCRbeta repertoire sequencing. General study outcomes and caveats: The study covered only two mild cases, and larger cohorts including severe cases with pre-infection samples were considered necessary. Contracting CD4+ clones turned up mainly in the CM and EM memory subsets, whereas EMRA was where CD8+ clones were enriched. Clones contracting from day 15 to 85 had balanced CD4/CD8 phenotypes, while a second wave expanding from day 15 to 37 was biased towards CD4+. Some responding clones were detected in pre-infection memory, suggesting pre-existing cross-reactive memory T cells joined the SARS-CoV-2 response. Whether the second-wave clones peaking on day 37 were SARS-CoV-2 specific was not confirmed.

As for this clonotype: Its target antigen remains unknown. One base away there is no much larger clone; base qualities are not given.

Sequencing took place on an Illumina NovaSeq 6000. TCRalpha and TCRbeta cDNA libraries were built by 5'RACE with constant-segment primers, adding sample barcodes and unique molecular identifiers. Trizol reagent was used to extract RNA from every sample. Libraries were amplified in two PCR steps, with a second sample barcode and Illumina TruSeq adapters added in the second step. The libraries were sequenced on an Illumina NovaSeq using 2 x 150 bp paired-end reads. In the authors' own workflow: With migec v1.2.7, reads were demultiplexed and then collapsed into UMI-guided consensus sequences. Using mixcr v2.1.11, UMI consensuses were aligned to TRA and TRB V and J templates and then assembled into clonotypes. A clonotype was counted as expanded or contracted only when both edgeR and NoisET called the clonotype significant, with the noise models trained on biological replicates. edgeR calls used a false discovery rate-adjusted p below 0.01 and a log2 fold-change threshold of 1. As an exploratory analysis of dynamics, max-normalized trajectories of the 1000 most abundant clonotypes were examined by PCA with hierarchical clustering. Separately sequenced CD4+ and CD8+ repertoires were used to assign a CD4 or CD8 phenotype to each responding clone. TCRdb handled the public reads itself, with Q25 trimming in fastp and clone calling in MiXCR, and kept productive beta chains. Each CDR3 protein appears once, grouped with its most common genes and DNA. The V and J calls were determined by TCRdb, not by the authors. The sample table lists hundreds of thousands of distinct CDR3 sequences, less than 25% of them with a count of one. The top ten clonotypes cover under 8.5% of the sample.

Counted from cysteine to phenylalanine, this CDR3 has 16 amino acids. Just the 48-base CDR3 DNA is kept, in frame starting at base 1. CDR1 and CDR2 (SGHVS, FNYEAQ) derive from the germline V gene. The trim is 1 base for V and 5 bases for J, with a gap of 17 bases between the germline ends. Ficoll-Paque density gradient centrifugation was used to isolate PBMCs. This TCR derives from an adult woman who had mild COVID-19 (a few samples of this study predate the infection). The sample titles of this study are shuffled in the database, so cell type and time point are left out; the donor was told from shared clones. The chain employs TRBV7-6 and TRBJ1-1, and the D gene may be TRBD1, 6 bases matching. The material sequenced was PBMCs or a T cell subset sorted from them (not recorded which). The encoded CDR3 is CASSLDGGGAGTEAFF. At the DNA level, the sequence is TGTGCCAGCAGCTTAGATGGCGGGGGGGCTGGAACTGAAGCTTTCTTT.